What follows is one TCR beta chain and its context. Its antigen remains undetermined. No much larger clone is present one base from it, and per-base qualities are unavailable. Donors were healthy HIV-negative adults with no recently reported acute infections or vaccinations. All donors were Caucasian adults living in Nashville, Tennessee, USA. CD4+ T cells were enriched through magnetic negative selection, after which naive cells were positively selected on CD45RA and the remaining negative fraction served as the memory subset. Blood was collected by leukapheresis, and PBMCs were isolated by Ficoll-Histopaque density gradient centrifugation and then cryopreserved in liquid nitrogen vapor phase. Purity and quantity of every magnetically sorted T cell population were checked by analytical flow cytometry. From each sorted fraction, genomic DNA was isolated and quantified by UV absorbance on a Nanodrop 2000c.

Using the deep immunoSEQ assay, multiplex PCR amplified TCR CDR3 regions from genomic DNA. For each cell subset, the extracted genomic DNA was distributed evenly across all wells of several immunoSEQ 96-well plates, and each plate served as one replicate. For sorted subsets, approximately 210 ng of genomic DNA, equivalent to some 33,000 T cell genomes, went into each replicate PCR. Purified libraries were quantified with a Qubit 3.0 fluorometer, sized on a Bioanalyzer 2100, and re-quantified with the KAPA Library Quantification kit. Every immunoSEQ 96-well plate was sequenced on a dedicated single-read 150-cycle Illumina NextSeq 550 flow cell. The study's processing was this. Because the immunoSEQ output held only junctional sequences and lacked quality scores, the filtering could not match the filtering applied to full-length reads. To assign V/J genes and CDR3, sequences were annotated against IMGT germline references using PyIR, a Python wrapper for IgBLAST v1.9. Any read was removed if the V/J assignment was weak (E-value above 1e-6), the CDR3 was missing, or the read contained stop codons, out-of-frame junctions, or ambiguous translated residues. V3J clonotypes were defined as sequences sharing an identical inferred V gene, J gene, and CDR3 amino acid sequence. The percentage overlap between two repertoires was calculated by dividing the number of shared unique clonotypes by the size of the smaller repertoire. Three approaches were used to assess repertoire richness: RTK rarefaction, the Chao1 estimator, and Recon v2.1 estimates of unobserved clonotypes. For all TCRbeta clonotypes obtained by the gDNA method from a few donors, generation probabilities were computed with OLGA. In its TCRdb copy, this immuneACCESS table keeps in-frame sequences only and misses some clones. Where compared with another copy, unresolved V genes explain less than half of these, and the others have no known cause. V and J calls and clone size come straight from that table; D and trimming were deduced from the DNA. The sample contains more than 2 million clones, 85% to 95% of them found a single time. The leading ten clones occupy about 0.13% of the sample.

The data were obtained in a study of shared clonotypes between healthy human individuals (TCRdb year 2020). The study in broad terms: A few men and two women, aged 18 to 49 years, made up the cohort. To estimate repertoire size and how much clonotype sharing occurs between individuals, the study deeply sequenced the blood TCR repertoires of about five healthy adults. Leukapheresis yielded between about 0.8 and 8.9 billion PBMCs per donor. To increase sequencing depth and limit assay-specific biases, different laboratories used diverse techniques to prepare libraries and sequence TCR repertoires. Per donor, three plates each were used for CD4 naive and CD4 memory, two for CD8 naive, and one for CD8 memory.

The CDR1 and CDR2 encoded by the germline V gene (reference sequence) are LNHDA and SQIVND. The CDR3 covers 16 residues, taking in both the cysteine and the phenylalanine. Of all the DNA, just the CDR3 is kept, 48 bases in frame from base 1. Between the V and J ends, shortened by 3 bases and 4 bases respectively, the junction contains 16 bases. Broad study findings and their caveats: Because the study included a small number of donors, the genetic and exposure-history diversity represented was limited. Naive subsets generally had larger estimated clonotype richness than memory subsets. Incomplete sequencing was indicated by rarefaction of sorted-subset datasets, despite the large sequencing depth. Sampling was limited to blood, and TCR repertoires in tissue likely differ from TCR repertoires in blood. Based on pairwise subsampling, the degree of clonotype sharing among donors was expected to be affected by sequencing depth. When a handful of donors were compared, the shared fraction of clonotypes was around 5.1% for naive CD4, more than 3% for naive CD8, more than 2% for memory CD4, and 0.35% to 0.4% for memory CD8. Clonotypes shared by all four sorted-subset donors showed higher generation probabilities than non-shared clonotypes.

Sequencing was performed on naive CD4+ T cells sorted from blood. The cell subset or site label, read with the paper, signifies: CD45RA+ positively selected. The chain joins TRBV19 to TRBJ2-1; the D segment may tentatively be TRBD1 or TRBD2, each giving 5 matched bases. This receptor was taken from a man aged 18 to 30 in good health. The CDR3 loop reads CASSISGTQGYNEQFF. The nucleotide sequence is TGTGCCAGTAGTATTTCCGGGACCCAAGGTTACAATGAGCAGTTCTTC.